This is a list of T cell receptor beta chains from one sample in a study of blood T cell repertoires in COVID-19. Libraries were prepared by immunoSEQ multiplex PCR; TCRdb keeps only in-frame clonotypes and omits some of them. The table shows over 100,000 clones, with about three quarters occurring only once. Sequenced sample: peripheral blood. These receptors were taken from a human donor in a cohort sampled during active or convalescent COVID-19. CDR3s include the opening cysteine and the closing phenylalanine or tryptophan. The D gene is left open where the match is weak. Not all rows give a size; the values are once, few, many and, for expanded clones, a class.

abundance	v_gene	j_gene	d_gene	CDR3nt	CDR3aa
.	TRBV19	TRBJ1-4	TRBD1	TGTGCCAGTACTTCAATGAGGACAGGGTATTCTGCAACTAATGAAAAACTGTTTTTT	CASTSMRTGYSATNEKLFF
.	TRBV5-1	TRBJ2-7	TRBD1	TGCGCCAGCAGCTTAGAATCGACAGGGCATTCCTACGAGCAGTACTTC	CASSLESTGHSYEQYF
.	TRBV12-3/TRBV12-4	TRBJ2-1	.	TGTGCCAGCAGACAAGACTACAATGAGCAGTTCTTC	CASRQDYNEQFF
few	TRBV11-2	TRBJ2-1	TRBD2	TGTGCCAGCAGCTTAGTACCGGGGGGGCCTCAAGAGCAGTTCTTC	CASSLVPGGPQEQFF
.	TRBV11-3	TRBJ2-7	.	TGTGCCAGCAGCTTAGGGGGCACATATGGGCAGTACTTC	CASSLGGTYGQYF
.	TRBV18	TRBJ2-1	TRBD2	TGTGCCAGCTCACCTGGACTAGCGGGAGGGCGGGGGCGTCTCAATGAGCAGTTCTTC	CASSPGLAGGRGRLNEQFF
once	TRBV15	TRBJ2-1	.	TGTGCCACCAGCAGAGAGTCGAACTACAGGGCAAGGTTTTCCAATGAGCAGTTCTTC	CATSRESNYRARFSNEQFF
.	TRBV5-1	TRBJ2-5	TRBD2	TGCGCCAGCAGCGGCGGATCCGCGGGGGGGACTGAGACCCAGTACTTC	CASSGGSAGGTETQYF
.	TRBV19	TRBJ2-1	TRBD1	TGTGCCAGTACCCCAGTAGGGGGCGTCAATGAGCAGTTCTTC	CASTPVGGVNEQFF
.	TRBV6-5	TRBJ1-5	.	TGTGCCAGCTTGTTTATCCAGGGTTTAGGTCAGCCCCAGCATTTT	CASLFIQGLGQPQHF
.	TRBV5-4	TRBJ2-4	.	TGTGCCAGCAGCTTGGAACCACGAGCCATTCAGTACTTC	CASSLEPRAIQYF
.	TRBV19	TRBJ1-5	.	TGTGCCAGTAGATCTGACCGGGACACCACCAATCAGCCCCAGCATTTT	CASRSDRDTTNQPQHF
.	TRBV5-1	TRBJ2-1	TRBD1	TGCGCCAGCAGCTTGGAAGGGACAGGGGTCCATGAGCAGTTCTTC	CASSLEGTGVHEQFF
.	TRBV5-1	TRBJ2-5	TRBD1	TGCGCCAGCAGCCTGGACAGGGGGGGGACCCAGTACTTC	CASSLDRGGTQYF
.	TRBV9	TRBJ2-1	TRBD2	TGTGCCAGCAGCACGCGACTAGCTGGTTCCTACAATGAGCAGTTCTTC	CASSTRLAGSYNEQFF
.	TRBV28	TRBJ1-5	TRBD1	TGTGCCAGCACCCAGGACAGGGGGGATCAGCCCCAGCATTTT	CASTQDRGDQPQHF
.	TRBV7-2	TRBJ2-5	TRBD2	TGTGCCAGCAGCACTCGTCGGGGGGGGTCGGAGACCCAGTACTTC	CASSTRRGGSETQYF
.	TRBV18	TRBJ2-7	.	TGTGCCAGCTCTCCAACAGGGACGGCCTACGAGCAGTACTTC	CASSPTGTAYEQYF
.	TRBV19	TRBJ2-1	TRBD2	TGTGCCAGTAGATCGGGGGGGGCCTACAATGAGCAGTTCTTC	CASRSGGAYNEQFF
.	TRBV11-2	TRBJ1-2	TRBD1	TGTGCCAGCAGCAACGGACAGGCGAACGTCTATGGCTACACCTTC	CASSNGQANVYGYTF
few	TRBV9	TRBJ1-2	TRBD1	TGTGCCAGCAGCAACCACCCCTCGGACAGGAAGAGTGATGGCTACACCTTC	CASSNHPSDRKSDGYTF
.	TRBV6-1	TRBJ2-6	.	TGTGCCAGCAGTGGGCAGGGCGTCTCTGGGGCCAACGTCCTGACTTTC	CASSGQGVSGANVLTF
.	TRBV5-4	TRBJ2-1	TRBD2	TGTGCCAGCAGCTTGGCCTCTGGTGGGAGGGTGCAGTTCTTC	CASSLASGGRVQFF
.	TRBV5-4	TRBJ2-3	.	TGTGCCAGCACCATGCTTAGTATAGGGGCCGGGGATACGCAGTATTTT	CASTMLSIGAGDTQYF
.	TRBV10-2	TRBJ2-7	.	TGCGCCAGCAAACCTCTACCCTTAGGGAGCTCCTACGAGCAGTACTTC	CASKPLPLGSSYEQYF
few	TRBV4-3	TRBJ2-7	.	TGCGCCAGCAGCCAAGGGATAGGGCAGGGGGGTTCCTACGAGCAGTACTTC	CASSQGIGQGGSYEQYF
.	TRBV10-3	TRBJ2-5	.	TGTGCCATCAGTGAGTCAGGGGAATCGGAGACCCAGTACTTC	CAISESGESETQYF
.	TRBV2	TRBJ2-5	.	TGTGCCAGCAGTGATCGGGAGACCCAGTACTTC	CASSDRETQYF
.	TRBV18	TRBJ1-3	.	TGTGCCAGCTCACCGGGCAACTCTGGAAACACCATATATTTT	CASSPGNSGNTIYF
.	TRBV5-5	TRBJ1-2	TRBD1	TGTGCCAGCAGCTTGTCAACCTGGGACAGGGAAGGCTACACCTTC	CASSLSTWDREGYTF
.	TRBV9	TRBJ2-6	.	TGTGCCAGCAGCGTAGACGGTGTATCTGGGGCCAACGTCCTGACTTTC	CASSVDGVSGANVLTF
.	TRBV4-1	TRBJ2-2	.	TGCGCCAGCAGCTTACCTCAGGGTATCGGGGAGCTGTTTTTT	CASSLPQGIGELFF
.	TRBV11-3	TRBJ2-7	TRBD1	TGTGCCAGCAGCTCACGGGACAGGGGTGAAGAGCAGTACTTC	CASSSRDRGEEQYF
.	TRBV7-2	TRBJ1-2	TRBD1	TGTGCCAGCAGCTTAGACGGGACAGGGGGCTACTATGGCTACACCTTC	CASSLDGTGGYYGYTF
.	TRBV6-2/TRBV6-3	TRBJ2-7	.	TGTGCCAGCAGTTACCAAAAATTAACTAGAGACCCCTACGAGCAGTACTTC	CASSYQKLTRDPYEQYF
.	TRBV7-2	TRBJ2-4	.	TGTGCCAGCAGCCCCGCGGGGGCGTCCAAAAACATTCAGTACTTC	CASSPAGASKNIQYF
.	TRBV9	TRBJ2-4	.	TGTGCCAGCAGCGGGGTCTCGGGAAACATTCAGTACTTC	CASSGVSGNIQYF
.	TRBV7-9	TRBJ1-4	.	TGTGCCAGCAGTTCCATTCGGGGTTATGAAAAACTGTTTTTT	CASSSIRGYEKLFF
.	TRBV6-6	TRBJ2-7	TRBD2	TGTGCCAGCACCACAACGGGAGGGCGATCCTACGAGCAGTACTTC	CASTTTGGRSYEQYF
.	TRBV27	TRBJ2-1	TRBD2	TGTGCCAGCAGTAAACCGACTAGCGGCTCCTACAATGAGCAGTTCTTC	CASSKPTSGSYNEQFF
.	TRBV6-6	TRBJ2-1	TRBD2	TGTGCCAGCGGAAAGAGCGGGGGGGTCCTTAGTGAGCAGTTCTTC	CASGKSGGVLSEQFF
.	TRBV7-2	TRBJ2-5	TRBD2	TGTGCCAGCAGTGGGCGGGGGTTCCAAGAGACCCAGTACTTC	CASSGRGFQETQYF
.	TRBV7-2	TRBJ2-1	TRBD2	TGTGCCAGCAGCTTAGAAGGTAGCGGGGTTTTAGATGAGCAGTTCTTC	CASSLEGSGVLDEQFF
.	TRBV11-2	TRBJ1-2	TRBD1	TGTGCCAGCAGTCCCCTGACAGGGGCCTTTAGCTACACCTTC	CASSPLTGAFSYTF